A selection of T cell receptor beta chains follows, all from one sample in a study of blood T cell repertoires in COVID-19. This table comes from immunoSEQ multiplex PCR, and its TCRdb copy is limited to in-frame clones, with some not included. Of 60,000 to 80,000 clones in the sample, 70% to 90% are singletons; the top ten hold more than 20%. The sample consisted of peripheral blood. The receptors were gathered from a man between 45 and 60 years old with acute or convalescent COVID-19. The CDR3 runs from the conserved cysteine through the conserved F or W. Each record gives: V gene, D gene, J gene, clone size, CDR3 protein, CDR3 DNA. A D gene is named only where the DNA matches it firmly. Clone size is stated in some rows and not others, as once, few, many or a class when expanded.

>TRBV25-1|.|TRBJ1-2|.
CASSEAGAQKNYGYTF
TGTGCCAGCAGTGAAGCGGGGGCACAAAAAAACTATGGCTACACCTTC
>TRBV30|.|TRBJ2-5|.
CAWSGPGQETQYF
TGTGCCTGGTCTGGTCCGGGGCAAGAGACCCAGTACTTC
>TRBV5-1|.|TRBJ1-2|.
CASSLTGSSGYTF
TGCGCCAGCAGCTTGACAGGGTCCAGTGGCTACACCTTC
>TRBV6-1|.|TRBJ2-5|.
CASSEALRETQYF
TGTGCCAGCAGTGAAGCGCTTCGGGAGACCCAGTACTTC
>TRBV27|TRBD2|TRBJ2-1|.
CARLRGGYNEQFF
TGTGCCAGACTTCGGGGGGGGTACAATGAGCAGTTCTTC
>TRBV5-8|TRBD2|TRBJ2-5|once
CASSLSGLGGETQYF
TGTGCCAGCAGCCTATCAGGACTAGGAGGCGAGACCCAGTACTTC
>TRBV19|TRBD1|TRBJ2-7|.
CASRPGQASYEQYF
TGTGCCAGTAGACCGGGACAGGCCTCTTACGAGCAGTACTTC
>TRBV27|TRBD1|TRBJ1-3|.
CASSLGQGDTIYF
TGTGCCAGCAGTCTCGGACAGGGTGACACCATATATTTT
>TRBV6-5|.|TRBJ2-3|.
CASSMAGANTDTQYF
TGTGCCAGCAGTATGGCGGGGGCCAACACAGATACGCAGTATTTT
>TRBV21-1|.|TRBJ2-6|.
CARRAFPHSGANVLTF
TGTGCCAGGAGGGCCTTCCCCCACTCTGGGGCCAACGTCCTGACTTTC
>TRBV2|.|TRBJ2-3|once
CASSDSGPQYF
TGTGCCAGCAGTGATAGCGGACCGCAGTATTTT
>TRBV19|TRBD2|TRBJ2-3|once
CASSTSPGLAGGSDTQYF
TGTGCCAGTAGCACTTCCCCCGGACTAGCGGGGGGCTCAGATACGCAGTATTTT
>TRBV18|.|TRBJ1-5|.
CASSVGENQPQHF
TGTGCCAGCTCGGTAGGGGAAAATCAGCCCCAGCATTTT
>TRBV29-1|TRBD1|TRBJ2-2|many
CSVRTGAGELFF
TGCAGCGTAAGGACAGGGGCCGGGGAGCTGTTTTTT
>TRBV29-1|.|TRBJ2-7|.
CSVGSGGVEQYF
TGCAGCGTTGGTAGCGGTGGAGTAGAGCAGTACTTC
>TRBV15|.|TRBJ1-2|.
CATSREVVPNYGYTF
TGTGCCACCAGCAGAGAGGTAGTTCCTAACTATGGCTACACCTTC
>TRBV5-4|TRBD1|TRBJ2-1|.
CASSRSQGARLVNEQFF
TGTGCCAGCAGCCGTTCTCAGGGGGCGAGGTTGGTCAATGAGCAGTTCTTC
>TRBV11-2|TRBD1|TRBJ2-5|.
CASSGRGTGSGETQYF
TGTGCCAGCAGCGGGCGTGGGACAGGCTCCGGGGAGACCCAGTACTTC
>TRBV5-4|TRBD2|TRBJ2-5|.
CASSFQRGGQETQYF
TGTGCCAGCAGCTTCCAGCGGGGGGGCCAAGAGACCCAGTACTTC
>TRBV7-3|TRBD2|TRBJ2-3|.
CASGGDTDTQYF
TGTGCTAGTGGGGGGGACACAGATACGCAGTATTTT
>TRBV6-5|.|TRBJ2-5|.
CASSTGLGRETQYF
TGTGCCAGCAGTACGGGACTTGGTAGGGAGACCCAGTACTTC
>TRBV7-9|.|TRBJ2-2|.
CASSFGQRNTGELFF
TGTGCCAGCAGCTTTGGACAGCGGAACACCGGGGAGCTGTTTTTT
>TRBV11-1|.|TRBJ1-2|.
CASSSGTTRGYTF
TGTGCCAGCAGCTCCGGGACTACAAGGGGCTACACCTTC
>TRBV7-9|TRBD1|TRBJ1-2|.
CASSSPKEGQGEYGYTF
TGTGCCAGCAGCTCACCAAAGGAGGGACAGGGCGAGTATGGCTACACCTTC
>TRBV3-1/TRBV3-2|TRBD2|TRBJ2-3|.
CASSHLAGAGSTDTQYF
TGTGCCAGCAGCCACTTAGCGGGGGCCGGGAGCACAGATACGCAGTATTTT
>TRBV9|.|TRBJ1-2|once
CASSEGDRGYTF
TGTGCCAGCAGCGAGGGGGATCGGGGCTACACCTTC
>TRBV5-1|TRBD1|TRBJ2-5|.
CASSSLTGGQETQYF
TGCGCCAGCAGCTCGCTGACAGGGGGCCAGGAGACCCAGTACTTC
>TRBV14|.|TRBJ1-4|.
CASSRTTTNEKLFF
TGTGCCAGCAGCAGAACTACAACTAATGAAAAACTGTTTTTT
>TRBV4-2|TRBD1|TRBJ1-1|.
CASSHVRQGVTEAFF
TGTGCCAGCAGCCACGTTCGACAGGGGGTCACTGAAGCTTTCTTT
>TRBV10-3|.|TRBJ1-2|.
CAISESLEKHYGYTF
TGTGCCATCAGTGAGTCACTAGAGAAACACTATGGCTACACCTTC
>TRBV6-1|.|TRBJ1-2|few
CASSEASEGSYGYTF
TGTGCCAGCAGTGAAGCGTCAGAGGGATCCTATGGCTACACCTTC
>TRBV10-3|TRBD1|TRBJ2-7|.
CAALPGQGFHEQYF
TGTGCCGCCCTCCCGGGACAGGGTTTCCACGAGCAGTACTTC
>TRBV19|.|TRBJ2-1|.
CASSLRAGYNEQFF
TGTGCCAGTAGCCTCCGTGCGGGATACAATGAGCAGTTCTTC
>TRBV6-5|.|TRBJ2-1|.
CASKPGSNSYNEQFF
TGTGCCAGCAAGCCGGGTTCAAACTCCTACAATGAGCAGTTCTTC
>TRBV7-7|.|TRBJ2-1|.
CASSAKPYNEQFF
TGTGCCAGCAGCGCGAAACCGTACAATGAGCAGTTCTTC
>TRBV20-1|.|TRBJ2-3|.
CSASVVSTDTQYF
TGCAGTGCTAGTGTCGTTAGCACAGATACGCAGTATTTT
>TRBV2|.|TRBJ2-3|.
CASWGPGTDTQYF
TGTGCCAGCTGGGGGCCTGGCACAGATACGCAGTATTTT
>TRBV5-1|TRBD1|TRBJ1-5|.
CASSPWTGRNQPQHF
TGCGCCAGCAGCCCCTGGACAGGGAGAAATCAGCCCCAGCATTTT
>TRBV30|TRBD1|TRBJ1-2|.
CAWSRGRGGYTF
TGTGCCTGGAGCAGGGGGCGTGGGGGCTACACCTTC
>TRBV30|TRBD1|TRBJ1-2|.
CAWLGQGAGYGYTF
TGTGCCTGGCTGGGACAGGGGGCAGGCTATGGCTACACCTTC